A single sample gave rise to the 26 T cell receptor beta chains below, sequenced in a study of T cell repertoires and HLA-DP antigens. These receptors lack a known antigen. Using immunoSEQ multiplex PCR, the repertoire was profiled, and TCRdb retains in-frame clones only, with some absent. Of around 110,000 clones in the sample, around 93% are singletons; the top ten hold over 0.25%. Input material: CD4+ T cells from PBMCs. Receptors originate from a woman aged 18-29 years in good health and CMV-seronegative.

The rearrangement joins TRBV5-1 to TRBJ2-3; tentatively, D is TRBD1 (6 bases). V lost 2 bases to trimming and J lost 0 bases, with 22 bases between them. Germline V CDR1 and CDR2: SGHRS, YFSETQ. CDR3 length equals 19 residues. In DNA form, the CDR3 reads TGCGCCAGCAGCTTTGTCCAGGCGGATCTGACAGGTAGCACAGATACGCAGTATTTT. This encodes CASSFVQADLTGSTDTQYF.

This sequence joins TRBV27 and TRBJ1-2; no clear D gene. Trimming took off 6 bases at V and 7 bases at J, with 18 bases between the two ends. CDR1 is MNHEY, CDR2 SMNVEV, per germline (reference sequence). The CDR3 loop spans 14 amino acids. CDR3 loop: CASSPGQRWGGYTF. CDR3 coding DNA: TGTGCCAGCAGCCCCGGTCAAAGATGGGGTGGCTACACCTTC.

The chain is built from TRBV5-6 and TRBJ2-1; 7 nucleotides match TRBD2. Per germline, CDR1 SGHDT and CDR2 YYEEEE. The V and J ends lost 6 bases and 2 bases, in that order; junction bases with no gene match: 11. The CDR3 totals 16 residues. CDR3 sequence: CASTPLGAGAYNEQFF. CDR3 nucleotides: TGTGCCAGCACTCCCCTCGGGGCGGGGGCCTACAATGAGCAGTTCTTC.

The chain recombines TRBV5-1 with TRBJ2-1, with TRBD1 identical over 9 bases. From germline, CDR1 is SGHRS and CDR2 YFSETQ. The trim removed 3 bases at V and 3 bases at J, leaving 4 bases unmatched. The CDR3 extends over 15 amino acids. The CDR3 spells CASSSGTGIYNEQFF. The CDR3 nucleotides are TGCGCCAGCAGCTCCGGGACAGGGATCTACAATGAGCAGTTCTTC.

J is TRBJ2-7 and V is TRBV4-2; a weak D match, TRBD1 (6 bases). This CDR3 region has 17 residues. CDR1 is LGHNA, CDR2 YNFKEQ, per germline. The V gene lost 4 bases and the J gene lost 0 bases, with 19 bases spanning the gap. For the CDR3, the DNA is TGTGCCAGCAGCCTACTTAACCGACAGGCGGACTCCTACGAGCAGTACTTC. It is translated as CASSLLNRQADSYEQYF.

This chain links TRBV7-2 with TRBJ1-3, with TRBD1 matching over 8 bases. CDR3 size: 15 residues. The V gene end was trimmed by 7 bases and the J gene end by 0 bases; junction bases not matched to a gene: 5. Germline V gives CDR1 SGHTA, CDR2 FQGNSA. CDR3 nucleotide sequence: TGTGCCAGCACCACAGGGGGTCGCTCTGGAAACACCATATATTTT. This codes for CASTTGGRSGNTIYF.

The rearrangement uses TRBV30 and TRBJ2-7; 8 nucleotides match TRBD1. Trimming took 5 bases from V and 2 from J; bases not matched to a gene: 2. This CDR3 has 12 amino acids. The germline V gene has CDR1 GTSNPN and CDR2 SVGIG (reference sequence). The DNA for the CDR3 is TGTGCCTGGGACAGGGGCCCCTACGAGCAGTACTTC. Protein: CAWDRGPYEQYF.

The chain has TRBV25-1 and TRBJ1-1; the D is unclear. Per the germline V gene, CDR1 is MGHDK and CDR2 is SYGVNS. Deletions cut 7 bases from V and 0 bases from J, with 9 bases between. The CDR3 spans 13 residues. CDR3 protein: CASIGIMNTEAFF. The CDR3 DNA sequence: TGTGCCAGCATAGGGATTATGAACACTGAAGCTTTCTTT.

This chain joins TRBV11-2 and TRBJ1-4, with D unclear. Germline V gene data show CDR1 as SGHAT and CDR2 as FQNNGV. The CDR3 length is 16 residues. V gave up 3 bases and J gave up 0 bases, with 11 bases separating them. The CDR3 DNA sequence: TGTGCCAGCAGCTTGGGCAGCGCCGCAACTAATGAAAAACTGTTTTTT. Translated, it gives CASSLGSAATNEKLFF.

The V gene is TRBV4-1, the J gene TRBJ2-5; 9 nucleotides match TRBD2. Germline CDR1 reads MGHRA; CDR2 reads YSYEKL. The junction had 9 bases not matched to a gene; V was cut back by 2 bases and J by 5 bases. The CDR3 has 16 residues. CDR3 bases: TGCGCCAGCAGCCAACCCCGCGGGGGGGCGGGGGAGACCCAGTACTTC. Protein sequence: CASSQPRGGAGETQYF.

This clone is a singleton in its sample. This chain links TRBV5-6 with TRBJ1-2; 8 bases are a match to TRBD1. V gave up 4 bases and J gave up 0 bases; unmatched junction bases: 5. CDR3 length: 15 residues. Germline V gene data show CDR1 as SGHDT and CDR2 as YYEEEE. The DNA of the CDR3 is TGTGCCAGCAGCCGTCCGACAGGGGCTAACTATGGCTACACCTTC. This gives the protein CASSRPTGANYGYTF.

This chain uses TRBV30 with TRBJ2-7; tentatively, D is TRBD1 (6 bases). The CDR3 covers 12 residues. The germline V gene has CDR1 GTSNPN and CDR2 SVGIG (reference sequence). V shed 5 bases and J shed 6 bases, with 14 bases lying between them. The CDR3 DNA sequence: TGTGCCTGGGACAGGAAAGGTGTCGAGCAGTACTTC. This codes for CAWDRKGVEQYF.

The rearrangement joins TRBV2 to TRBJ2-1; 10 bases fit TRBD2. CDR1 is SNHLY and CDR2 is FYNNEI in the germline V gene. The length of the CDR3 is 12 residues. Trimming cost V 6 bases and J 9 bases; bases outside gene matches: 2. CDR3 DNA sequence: TGTGCCAGCAGGGGGACTAGCGCTGAGCAGTTCTTC. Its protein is CASRGTSAEQFF. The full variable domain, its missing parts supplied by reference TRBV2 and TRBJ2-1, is EPEVTQTPSHQVTQMGQEVILRCVPISNHLYFYWYRQILGQKVEFLVSFYNNEISEKSEIFDDQFSVERPDGSNFTLKIRSTKLEDSAMYFCASRGTSAEQFFGPGTRLTVL.

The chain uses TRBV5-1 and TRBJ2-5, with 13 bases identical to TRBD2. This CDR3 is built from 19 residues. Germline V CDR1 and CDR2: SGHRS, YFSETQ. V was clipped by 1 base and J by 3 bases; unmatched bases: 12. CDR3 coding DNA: TGCGCCAGCAGCTTGACTAGCGGGAGGGCCCAACTCCGGAAAGAGACCCAGTACTTC. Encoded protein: CASSLTSGRAQLRKETQYF.

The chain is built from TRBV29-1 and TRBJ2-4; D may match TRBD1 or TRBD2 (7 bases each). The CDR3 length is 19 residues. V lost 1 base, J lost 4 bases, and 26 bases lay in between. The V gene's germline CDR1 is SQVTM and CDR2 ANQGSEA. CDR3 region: CSVEVSGGQSLQLKNIQYF. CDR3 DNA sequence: TGCAGCGTTGAAGTATCGGGGGGACAGAGCTTACAGTTGAAAAACATTCAGTACTTC.

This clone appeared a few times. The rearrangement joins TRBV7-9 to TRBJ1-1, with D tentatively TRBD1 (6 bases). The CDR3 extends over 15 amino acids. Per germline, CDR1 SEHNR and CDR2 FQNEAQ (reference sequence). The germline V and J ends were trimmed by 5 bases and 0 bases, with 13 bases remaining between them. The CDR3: CASSAPQGMNTEAFF. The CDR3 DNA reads TGTGCCAGCAGCGCACCCCAGGGGATGAACACTGAAGCTTTCTTT.

In DNA form, the CDR3 reads TGTGCCAGCAGCTTAAGTCTGGGTTCCCTCTATGGCTACACCTTC. Its protein product is CASSLSLGSLYGYTF. The gene calls are TRBV7-2 and TRBJ1-2, with D uncertain. This CDR3 has 15 amino acids. Looked up from germline, CDR1 is SGHTA and CDR2 is FQGNSA. V was shortened by 2 bases and J by 4 bases, with 14 bases between the two germline ends.

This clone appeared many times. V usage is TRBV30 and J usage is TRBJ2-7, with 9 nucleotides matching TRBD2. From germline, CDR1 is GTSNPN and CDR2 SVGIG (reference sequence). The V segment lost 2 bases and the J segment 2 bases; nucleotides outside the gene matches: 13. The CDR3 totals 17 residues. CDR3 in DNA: TGTGCCTGGAGTCCGCCGCCCCGACTAGCGGCTACCTACGAGCAGTACTTC. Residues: CAWSPPPRLAATYEQYF.

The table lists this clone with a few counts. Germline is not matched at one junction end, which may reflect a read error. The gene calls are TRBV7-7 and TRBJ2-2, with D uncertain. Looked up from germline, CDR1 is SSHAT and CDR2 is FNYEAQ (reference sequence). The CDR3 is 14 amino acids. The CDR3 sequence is CASSFVANTGELFF. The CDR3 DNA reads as TGTGCTAGCAGCTTTGTAGCGAACACCGGGGAGCTGTTTTTT. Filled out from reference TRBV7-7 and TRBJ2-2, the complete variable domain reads GAGVSQSPRYKVTKRGQDVTLRCDPISSHATLYWYQQALGQGPEFLTYFNYEAQPDKSGLPSDRFSAERPEGSISTLTIQRTEQRDSAMYRCASSFVANTGELFFGEGSRLTVL.

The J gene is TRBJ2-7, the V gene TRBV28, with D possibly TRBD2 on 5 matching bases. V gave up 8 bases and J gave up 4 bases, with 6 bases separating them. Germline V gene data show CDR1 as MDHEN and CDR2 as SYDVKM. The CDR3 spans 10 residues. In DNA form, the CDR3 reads TGTGCCAGCGGAGGTTACGAGCAGTACTTC. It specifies CASGGYEQYF.

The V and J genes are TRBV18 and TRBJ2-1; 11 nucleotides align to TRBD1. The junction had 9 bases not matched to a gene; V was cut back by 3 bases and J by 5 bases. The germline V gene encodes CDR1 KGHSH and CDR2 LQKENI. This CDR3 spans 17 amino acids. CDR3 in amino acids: CASSPRAGTGGHNEQFF. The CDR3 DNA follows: TGTGCCAGCTCACCCAGAGCCGGGACAGGGGGACACAATGAGCAGTTCTTC.

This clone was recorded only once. The CDR3 loop is CASSRGTGLTYEQYF. The DNA for the CDR3 is TGTGCCAGCAGCCGAGGGACAGGCTTGACCTACGAGCAGTACTTC. The chain is built from TRBV5-6 and TRBJ2-7; 8 bases line up with TRBD1. The CDR3 consists of 15 residues. V lost 4 bases, J lost 2 bases, and 8 bases stayed unmatched. Germline values: CDR1 SGHDT, CDR2 YYEEEE.

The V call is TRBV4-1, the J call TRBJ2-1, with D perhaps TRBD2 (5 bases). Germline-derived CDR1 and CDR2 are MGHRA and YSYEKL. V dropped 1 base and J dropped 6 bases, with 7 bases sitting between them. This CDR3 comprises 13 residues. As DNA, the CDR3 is TGCGCCAGCAGCCAAGTCCTAGCCAATGAGCAGTTCTTC. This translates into CASSQVLANEQFF.

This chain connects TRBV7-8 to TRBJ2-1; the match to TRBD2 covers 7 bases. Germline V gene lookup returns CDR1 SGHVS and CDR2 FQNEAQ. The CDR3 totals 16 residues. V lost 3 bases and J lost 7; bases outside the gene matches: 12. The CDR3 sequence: CASSFRGSLYNNEQFF. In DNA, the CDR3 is TGTGCCAGCAGCTTCCGCGGGAGTCTCTACAATAATGAGCAGTTCTTC.

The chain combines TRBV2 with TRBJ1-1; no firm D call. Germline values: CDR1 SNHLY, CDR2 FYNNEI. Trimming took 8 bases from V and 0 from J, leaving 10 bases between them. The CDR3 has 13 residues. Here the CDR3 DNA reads TGTGCCAGCCGAGGCAGTCTGAACACTGAAGCTTTCTTT. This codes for CASRGSLNTEAFF. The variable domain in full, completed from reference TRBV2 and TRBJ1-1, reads EPEVTQTPSHQVTQMGQEVILRCVPISNHLYFYWYRQILGQKVEFLVSFYNNEISEKSEIFDDQFSVERPDGSNFTLKIRSTKLEDSAMYFCASRGSLNTEAFFGQGTRLTVV.

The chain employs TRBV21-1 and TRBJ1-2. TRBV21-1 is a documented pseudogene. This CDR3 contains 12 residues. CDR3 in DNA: TGTGCCAGCAGCAAAGAGGACGGGGGCTACACCTTC. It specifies CASSKEDGGYTF.